The 5 T cell receptor beta chains in this list originate from one sample, sequenced in a study of cytomegalovirus exposure and HLA in healthy donors. With 60 Vbeta and 13 Jbeta primers, the PCR was carried out. The protocol was immunoSEQ multiplex PCR, while the TCRdb copy is restricted to in-frame clones and leaves out a portion. Among roughly 120,000 clones listed, over 60% were seen once. Sample: PBMCs. The receptor set was obtained from a woman aged 55-70 years in good health and CMV-seropositive.

This chain uses TRBV7-2 with TRBJ2-3, with TRBD2 identical over 8 bases. This CDR3 spans 13 amino acids. Trimming took 5 bases from V and 7 from J; bases not matched to a gene: 5. Germline-derived CDR1 and CDR2 are SGHTA and FQGNSA. CDR3 DNA: TGTGCCAGCAGCCGAGCGGGAGTGTATACGCAGTATTTT. This encodes CASSRAGVYTQYF. Looking up the rest from reference TRBV7-2 and TRBJ2-3 gives the full variable domain: GAGVSQSPSNKVTEKGKDVELRCDPISGHTALYWYRQSLGQGLEFLIYFQGNSAPDKSGLPSDRFSAERTGGSVSTLTIQRTQQEDSAVYLCASSRAGVYTQYFGPGTRLTVL.

The V gene is TRBV7-9, the J gene TRBJ1-2; a weak D match, TRBD1 (5 bases). V was cut by 3 bases and J by 4 bases, with 12 bases left in between. This CDR3 is 14 amino acids long. The V gene's germline CDR1 is SEHNR and CDR2 FQNEAQ (reference sequence). CDR3 residues: CASSLEWQGYGYTF. As DNA, the CDR3 is TGTGCCAGCAGCTTGGAATGGCAGGGCTATGGCTACACCTTC.

This clone was recorded only once. The genes are TRBV18 and TRBJ2-7; 12 bases are a match to TRBD2. The CDR3 has 18 residues. The ends lost 0 bases at V and 3 bases at J; junction bases unmatched: 9. Germline CDR1 reads KGHSH; CDR2 reads LQKENI. CDR3 coding DNA: TGTGCCAGCTCACCACCGGCTAGCGGGAGGGCCTGGGACTACGAGCAGTACTTC. Its translation: CASSPPASGRAWDYEQYF. The full variable domain, rest sourced from reference TRBV18 and TRBJ2-7, is NAGVMQNPRHLVRRRGQEARLRCSPMKGHSHVYWYRQLPEEGLKFMVYLQKENIIDESGMPKERFSAEFPKEGPSILRIQQVVRGDSAAYFCASSPPASGRAWDYEQYFGPGTRLTVT.

Only a few counts were recorded for this clone. This chain joins TRBV10-1 and TRBJ1-1; D uncertain. Germline V lookup: CDR1 WNHNN, CDR2 SYGVQD (reference sequence). V lost 5 bases, J lost 7 bases, and 5 bases lay in between. This CDR3 comprises 10 residues. Written as DNA, the CDR3 is TGCGCCAGCAGTCCCAATGAAGCTTTCTTT. This gives the protein CASSPNEAFF.

The chain uses TRBV28 and TRBJ1-2, with 8 bases identical to TRBD1. This CDR3 region has 13 residues. V trimming: 9 bases; J trimming: 2 bases; junction bases outside the gene matches: 5. Germline CDR1 is MDHEN and CDR2 is SYDVKM. The CDR3 sequence is CASSGGLNYGYTF. The CDR3 DNA reads as TGTGCCAGTTCAGGGGGCCTGAACTATGGCTACACCTTC.